This record covers a single TCR beta chain. The target of this receptor is not known. Base qualities were left out, and no much larger clone turns up one base away. The CDR3 measures 16 amino acids from cysteine to phenylalanine. Of all the DNA, just the CDR3 is kept, 48 bases in frame from base 1. The germline V end is reduced by 3 bases and the J end by 7 bases; junction bases left unmatched: 10. Sequences MNHEY (CDR1) and SMNVEV (CDR2) are obtained from the germline V gene (reference sequence). Library generation was performed with the immunoSEQ multiplex PCR assay. Sourced from immuneACCESS, this table was stored by TCRdb with only in-frame sequences that have V and J called. A share of the clones is absent; for the studies checked, an unresolved V gene accounts for under half, and the remainder has no known explanation. The sample table records about 36,000 clones; roughly 90% of these occur just once. The ten largest clones take up over 9% of the sample.

The data were obtained in a study of T cell changes during pregnancy in multiple sclerosis (dated by TCRdb to about 2019). For the wider study: The study looked at changes in the T cell repertoire across pregnancy in women with multiple sclerosis.

The sequencing here drew on CD8+ T cells from peripheral blood mononuclear cells, taken in the third trimester of pregnancy. This sequence uses TRBV27 and TRBJ2-1; TRBD1 fits 9 bases in the junction. The TCR was taken from a female donor with multiple sclerosis, enrolled in a pregnancy study. The DNA sequence is as follows: TGTGCCAGCAGTTTTGCGCCGGGACAGGGACGGAATGAGCAGTTCTTC. It is translated as CASSFAPGQGRNEQFF.